Each of the 5 T cell receptor beta chains below was sequenced from the same sample in a study of T cell responses to AZD1222 COVID-19 vaccine. Libraries were prepared by immunoSEQ multiplex PCR; TCRdb keeps only in-frame clonotypes and omits some of them. This sample yields 120,000 or so clones, of which roughly 85% are seen a single time; roughly 3.2% belongs to the top ten. The specimen comprised peripheral blood, sampled on day 0 of AZD1222 vaccination. These receptors originate from an adult in good health.

A few counts support this clone. V is TRBV19 and J is TRBJ2-7; D is possibly TRBD1 (5 bases). Germline V gives CDR1 LNHDA, CDR2 SQIVND (reference sequence). The germline V and J ends were trimmed by 6 bases and 7 bases, with 16 bases remaining between them. The CDR3 is made up of 13 amino acids. The DNA of the CDR3 is TGTGCCAGTAGCATCCAGGGTAAGGGGGAGCAGTACTTC. Translated: CASSIQGKGEQYF.

The rearrangement links TRBV19 to TRBJ1-2; D call uncertain. Germline V CDR1 and CDR2: LNHDA, SQIVND (reference sequence). This CDR3 is 13 amino acids long. V lost 5 bases, J lost 7 bases, and 14 bases lay in between. The CDR3 DNA reads TGTGCCAGTAGTGACGGGCCCGAGCTTGGCTACACCTTC. Its protein is CASSDGPELGYTF.

The CDR3 reads CASSLYASTGTQYF. In nucleotides, the CDR3 is TGTGCCAGCAGCTTATATGCCAGTACTGGGACCCAGTACTTC. The J gene is TRBJ2-5, the V gene TRBV7-9; D gene unclear. CDR3 length equals 14 residues. CDR1 is SEHNR and CDR2 is FQNEAQ in the germline V gene (reference sequence). V dropped 2 bases and J dropped 7 bases, with 14 bases sitting between them.

A word on this clone: At one end, the junction sequence differs from germline, possibly due to a read error. J is TRBJ2-5 and V is TRBV7-7, with 8 bases matching TRBD2. CDR3 length: 15 residues. In germline, CDR1 is SSHAT, CDR2 FNYEAQ (reference sequence). The DNA for the CDR3 is TGTGCTAGCAGCTTGGCATACGGGAGGGGGGAGACCCAGTACTTC. It codes for CASSLAYGRGETQYF.

V and J are TRBV11-1 and TRBJ2-1; D call uncertain. V was shortened by 0 bases and J by 2 bases, with 8 bases between the two germline ends. Germline CDR1 is SGHAT and CDR2 is FQDESV (reference sequence). The CDR3 runs to 15 residues. The CDR3 nucleotides read TGTGCCAGCAGCTTAGCTGGGCTTACCTACAATGAGCAGTTCTTC. Translated, it gives CASSLAGLTYNEQFF.